This T cell receptor beta chain is from a study of CD8 T cells in ankylosing spondylitis. Study-wide results and limits: In the blood and synovial fluid of reactive arthritis, some motif variants had been previously reported. Seemingly characteristic of ankylosing spondylitis blood was a TCR beta motif consisting of about 8 highly homologous variants.

From the 5' RACE reads, TCRdb called clonotypes with MiXCR, one entry per CDR3 protein. Among more than 300,000 distinct CDR3 sequences listed, around a tenth were seen once. V was trimmed by 4 bases and J by 8 bases, leaving 14 bases between them. The CDR3 consists of 14 residues. The germline V gene has CDR1 MNHEY and CDR2 SVGAGI. This clonotype was counted only a few times. Its antigen is currently unknown. The J gene is TRBJ1-4, the V gene TRBV6-5; D perhaps matches TRBD1 (6 bases). Material: blood, either unsorted or a sorted T cell fraction (not recorded which). The TCR comes from a female donor with ankylosing spondylitis or in good health (not recorded which). CDR3 in amino acids: CASSFRGQHEKLFF. For the CDR3, the DNA is TGTGCCAGCAGTTTCCGAGGACAGCACGAAAAACTGTTTTTT.